The 28 T cell receptor beta chains given below trace back to one sample, sequenced in a study of type 1 regulatory T cells. MiXCR, applied by TCRdb to the reads, yields one record per CDR3 protein. The repertoire holds roughly 46,000 distinct CDR3 sequences, with 12% as singletons. For these TCRs, the target antigens are not known. The sequencing input was cultured non-Tr1 T cells, either the whole culture or a sorted T cell fraction (not recorded which). The receptors originated from a human donor in good health.

Ten or more counts support this clonotype. The chain is built from TRBV19 and TRBJ1-5, with a possible D match to TRBD1 (5 bases). CDR3 length: 14 amino acids. V lost 7 bases to trimming and J lost 4 bases, with 14 bases between them. CDR1 and CDR2 (germline): LNHDA, SQIVND (reference sequence). The DNA of the CDR3 is TGTGCCAGTACCCCCTGGGAGGGGAATCAGCCCCAGCATTTT. Its translation: CASTPWEGNQPQHF.

With regard to this clonotype: A much larger clonotype is one base distant, so this may be a read error. This chain uses TRBV6-1 with TRBJ1-2; D perhaps matches TRBD1 (5 bases). The CDR3 is made up of 13 amino acids. The V gene's germline CDR1 is MNHNS and CDR2 SASEGT. Between the trimmed V and J ends, which lost 10 bases and 5 bases, there was a span of 17 bases. The CDR3 sequence: CATTADRGYGYTF. In DNA form, the CDR3 reads TGTGCCACCACCGCTGATAGGGGATATGGCTACACCTTC.

The sample holds many counts of this clonotype. This chain links TRBV3-1 with TRBJ2-5; D possibly matches TRBD1 or TRBD2 (5 bases each). Germline values: CDR1 LGHDT, CDR2 YNNKEL (reference sequence). Trimming took off 2 bases at V and 2 bases at J, with 15 bases between the two ends. The CDR3 spans 16 residues. In DNA form, the CDR3 reads TGTGCCAGCAGCCAAAGAACCCCGGGGCGGCAAGAGACCCAGTACTTC. Protein product: CASSQRTPGRQETQYF.

This clonotype has at least ten counts. The V and J genes are TRBV20-1 and TRBJ1-2, with D uncertain. Germline V lookup: CDR1 DFQATT, CDR2 SNEGSKA (reference sequence). The V gene lost 6 bases and the J gene lost 11 bases, with 19 bases spanning the gap. This CDR3 region has 12 residues. The CDR3 reads CSATKDEAMYTF. The CDR3 DNA reads TGCAGTGCAACGAAGGATGAGGCCATGTACACCTTC.

V usage is TRBV15 and J usage is TRBJ2-7; D is possibly TRBD2 (5 bases). The V end was cut by 0 bases, the J end by 11 bases, with 17 bases between. CDR1 and CDR2 (germline): LNHNV, YYDKDF (reference sequence). This CDR3 contains 14 residues. CDR3 protein: CATSRDPGFNAEYF. The CDR3 DNA reads TGTGCCACCAGCAGAGATCCGGGGTTCAACGCAGAGTACTTC.

This clonotype was seen many times. The chain links TRBV20-1 to TRBJ2-5; no clear D. CDR1 is DFQATT, CDR2 SNEGSKA, per germline (reference sequence). The germline V and J ends were trimmed by 6 bases and 0 bases, with 11 bases remaining between them. This CDR3 comprises 13 residues. CDR3 bases: TGCAGTGCCCCCCACGAAAACCAAGAGACCCAGTACTTC. It specifies CSAPHENQETQYF.

This clonotype was observed at least ten times. This chain links TRBV5-1 with TRBJ1-2; no firm D call. Trimming shortened V by 2 bases and J by 8 bases, and 16 bases separated the two germline ends. The CDR3 contains 14 residues. Looked up from germline, CDR1 is SGHRS and CDR2 is YFSETQ. In DNA, the CDR3 is TGCGCCAGCAGCTTCTCTGCGGAGCCCGGAGGCTACACCTTC. Translation gives CASSFSAEPGGYTF.

The chain has TRBV4-3 and TRBJ1-4; D gene uncertain. CDR3 length: 16 amino acids. Germline-derived CDR1 and CDR2 are LGHNA and YSLEER. Trimming took 0 bases from V and 5 from J, leaving 13 bases between them. CDR3 DNA sequence: TGCGCCAGCAGCCAAGATACAACCAGATTCAATGAAAAACTGTTTTTT. Translation: CASSQDTTRFNEKLFF.

This clonotype has a count of ten or more. This chain links TRBV6-1 with TRBJ2-5, with D unclear. Germline assignment: CDR1 MNHNS and CDR2 SASEGT. The ends were cut back, 4 bases at V and 7 bases at J, with 4 bases in the middle. The CDR3 has 10 amino acids. The CDR3 bases are TGTGCCAGCAGTGCTTGGACCCAGTACTTC. Amino acids: CASSAWTQYF.

The rearrangement joins TRBV24-1 to TRBJ1-1, with TRBD1 as a possible D gene (6 bases). Germline assignment: CDR1 KGHDR and CDR2 SFDVKD. Trimming removed 5 bases from V and 8 bases from J, with 11 bases in between. The CDR3 runs 12 residues. Here the CDR3 DNA reads TGTGCCACCAGTGGGGTTACAGGGGAAGCTTTCTTT. This encodes CATSGVTGEAFF.

Ten or more counts support this clonotype. The chain carries TRBV7-3 and TRBJ2-6, with a weak D call TRBD2 (5 bases). The ends were cut back, 3 bases at V and 2 bases at J, with 8 bases in the middle. CDR1 and CDR2 (germline): SGHTA, FQGTGA. The CDR3 runs 15 residues. CDR3 loop: CASSLMEAGANVLTF. CDR3 sequence (DNA): TGTGCCAGCAGCTTGATGGAGGCTGGGGCCAACGTCCTGACTTTC.

CDR3 region: CASSRSSGRFTDTQYF. In nucleotides, the CDR3 is TGTGCCAGTAGTAGGTCGAGCGGGAGATTCACAGATACGCAGTATTTT. The V gene is TRBV19, the J gene TRBJ2-3; 8 bases match TRBD2. Germline CDR1 LNHDA, CDR2 SQIVND (reference sequence). The junction had 8 bases not matched to a gene; V was cut back by 4 bases and J by 2 bases. CDR3 length: 16 amino acids.

This clonotype was picked up many times. CDR3 amino acids: CASSPRDLGSSYNEQFF. The CDR3 DNA follows: TGTGCCAGCAGTCCGAGGGACTTGGGGAGCTCCTACAATGAGCAGTTCTTC. The V and J genes are TRBV12-3 or TRBV12-4 and TRBJ2-1; D is possibly TRBD2 (6 bases). There are 17 residues in the CDR3. Trimming took 5 bases from V and 0 from J, leaving 17 bases between them.

J is TRBJ2-7 and V is TRBV10-3, with D possibly being TRBD1 (6 bases). Germline V gene data show CDR1 as ENHRY and CDR2 as SYGVKD. There are 15 residues in the CDR3. Trimming removed 5 bases at V and 0 bases at J, with 14 bases between. CDR3 in amino acids: CAISPGQRNSYEQYF. DNA of the CDR3: TGTGCCATCAGTCCCGGACAGCGGAACTCCTACGAGCAGTACTTC.

This clonotype was counted many times. The chain uses TRBV10-3 and TRBJ2-7; 7 positions match TRBD1. J was trimmed by 1 base and V by 10 bases; bases with no gene match: 7. Germline V gives CDR1 ENHRY, CDR2 SYGVKD. The length of the CDR3 is 13 residues. The CDR3 DNA reads TGTGCCACAGGGGGACGACGGTCCTACGAGCAGTACTTC. Amino acid sequence: CATGGRRSYEQYF.

Many counts were recorded for this clonotype. The chain carries TRBV12-3 or TRBV12-4 and TRBJ1-1; D perhaps matches TRBD1 (5 bases). The V end lost 4 bases, the J end lost 4 bases, and 16 bases lay between the germline ends. CDR3 length equals 15 residues. CDR3 sequence reads: CASSSYGGSGTEAFF. The CDR3 coding sequence is TGTGCCAGCAGTTCCTATGGGGGGTCCGGCACTGAAGCTTTCTTT.

This clonotype was seen repeatedly, ten times or more. The chain combines TRBV5-1 with TRBJ2-1; D is possibly TRBD1 or TRBD2 (7 bases each). The V end lost 0 bases, the J end lost 12 bases, and 13 bases lay between the germline ends. Germline V lookup: CDR1 SGHRS, CDR2 YFSETQ. This CDR3 is built from 13 residues. Here the CDR3 reads CASSLGTGEGQFF. For the CDR3, the DNA is TGCGCCAGCAGCTTGGGCACAGGGGAGGGGCAGTTCTTC.

This clonotype has more than one count but fewer than ten. The chain combines TRBV27 with TRBJ1-3; D remains unclear. Between the trimmed V and J ends, which lost 8 bases and 3 bases, there was a span of 14 bases. The CDR3 loop spans 14 amino acids. The germline gives CDR1 MNHEY, CDR2 SMNVEV (reference sequence). CDR3 amino acids: CASFHRGFGNTIYF. CDR3 sequence (DNA): TGTGCCAGCTTCCACCGCGGGTTTGGAAACACCATATATTTT.

In its sample, this clonotype was seen a few times. A read error is possible here, since a much larger clone lies one base away. The chain recombines TRBV9 with TRBJ2-5, with 10 bases lining up with TRBD1. V was pared by 2 bases and J by 5 bases, with 6 bases of the junction left unmatched. CDR3 size: 15 residues. The germline V gene has CDR1 SGDLS and CDR2 YYNGEE. The CDR3 region has the DNA TGTGCCAGCAGCGTCGGGACAGGGGTATTCGAGACCCAGTACTTC. Translated: CASSVGTGVFETQYF.

This clonotype was recorded many times. The chain combines TRBV7-9 with TRBJ2-5; D is perhaps TRBD1 (6 bases). V was trimmed by 2 bases and J by 10 bases, leaving 20 bases between them. CDR1 SEHNR and CDR2 FQNEAQ come from the germline V gene (reference sequence). The CDR3 is 15 residues long. The CDR3 nucleotides are TGTGCCAGCAGCTTACTAGCTGGGACACGGGATGACCAGTACTTC. Translating it yields CASSLLAGTRDDQYF.

This clonotype was counted between two and nine times. The V gene is TRBV6-1, the J gene TRBJ1-1; D uncertain. The ends were cut back, 3 bases at V and 10 bases at J, with 15 bases in the middle. This CDR3 comprises 13 residues. Germline V lookup: CDR1 MNHNS, CDR2 SASEGT. The CDR3 bases are TGTGCCAGCAGTGATATGGCCCTCTGGAGAGCTTTCTTT. Residues: CASSDMALWRAFF.

This clonotype was observed a handful of times. In DNA, the CDR3 is TGCAGTGCTATCGCCGGGACTAGTGGGTCCTACAATGAGCAGTTCTTC. It specifies CSAIAGTSGSYNEQFF. V and J are TRBV20-1 and TRBJ2-1, with TRBD2 matching 8 bases. The CDR3 has 16 amino acids. V lost 4 bases to trimming and J lost 1 base; unmatched junction nucleotides: 9. Germline V gene data show CDR1 as DFQATT and CDR2 as SNEGSKA (reference sequence).

This clonotype was observed at least ten times. The rearrangement joins TRBV10-3 to TRBJ1-5, with D tentatively TRBD1 (6 bases). The V gene's germline CDR1 is ENHRY and CDR2 SYGVKD. Trimming stripped 6 bases from V and 3 bases from J, with 9 bases between. The CDR3 spans 13 residues. The CDR3 reads CAISRDNNQPQHF. The CDR3 DNA follows: TGTGCCATCAGCCGGGACAACAATCAGCCCCAGCATTTT.

This clonotype was seen many times. The V call is TRBV15, the J call TRBJ1-5; D remains unclear. CDR1 is LNHNV, CDR2 YYDKDF, per germline (reference sequence). The CDR3 has 12 residues. Trimming cost V 5 bases and J 3 bases, with 5 bases left between them. CDR3 DNA: TGTGCCACCAGCCTGGTCAATCAGCCCCAGCATTTT. Translation gives CATSLVNQPQHF.

The chain has TRBV20-1 and TRBJ2-1; no clear D. CDR1 DFQATT and CDR2 SNEGSKA come from the germline V gene (reference sequence). This CDR3 has 12 residues. The V and J ends lost 1 base and 7 bases respectively, with 8 bases between them. CDR3 DNA: TGCAGTGCTAGAGCGGGCAAAAATGAGCAGTTCTTC. Amino acids: CSARAGKNEQFF.

This clonotype occurred a few times. V and J are TRBV6-1 and TRBJ1-4, with D uncertain. Trimming removed 6 bases from V and 3 bases from J, with 8 bases in between. CDR3 length: 13 residues. Germline V gene sequence: CDR1 MNHNS, CDR2 SASEGT. In DNA form, the CDR3 reads TGTGCCAGCAGGGGCTCAGCTAATGAAAAACTGTTTTTT. It specifies CASRGSANEKLFF.

This clonotype is deemed medium-sized (0.01 to 0.1%). The gene calls are TRBV20-1 and TRBJ1-2; 7 nucleotides agree with TRBD1. Per the germline V gene, CDR1 is DFQATT and CDR2 is SNEGSKA (reference sequence). With V trimmed by 0 bases and J by 8 bases, 6 bases remained unmatched. The CDR3 sequence is 13 residues long. CDR3: CSARDLGGQGYTF. The DNA of the CDR3 is TGCAGTGCTAGAGATCTCGGGGGACAGGGCTACACCTTC.

Worth noting for this clonotype: A much larger clone differs from this one at a single base, so this may be a read error. The chain combines TRBV7-2 with TRBJ2-3; 7 nucleotides agree with TRBD1. Per the germline V gene, CDR1 is SGHTA and CDR2 is FQGNSA. This CDR3 is 15 amino acids long. V dropped 5 bases and J dropped 4; count of bases not matched to a gene: 9. CDR3 DNA sequence: TGTGCCAGCAGCCGTACAGGGGCTGACGCAGATACGCAGTATTTT. The encoded protein is CASSRTGADADTQYF.